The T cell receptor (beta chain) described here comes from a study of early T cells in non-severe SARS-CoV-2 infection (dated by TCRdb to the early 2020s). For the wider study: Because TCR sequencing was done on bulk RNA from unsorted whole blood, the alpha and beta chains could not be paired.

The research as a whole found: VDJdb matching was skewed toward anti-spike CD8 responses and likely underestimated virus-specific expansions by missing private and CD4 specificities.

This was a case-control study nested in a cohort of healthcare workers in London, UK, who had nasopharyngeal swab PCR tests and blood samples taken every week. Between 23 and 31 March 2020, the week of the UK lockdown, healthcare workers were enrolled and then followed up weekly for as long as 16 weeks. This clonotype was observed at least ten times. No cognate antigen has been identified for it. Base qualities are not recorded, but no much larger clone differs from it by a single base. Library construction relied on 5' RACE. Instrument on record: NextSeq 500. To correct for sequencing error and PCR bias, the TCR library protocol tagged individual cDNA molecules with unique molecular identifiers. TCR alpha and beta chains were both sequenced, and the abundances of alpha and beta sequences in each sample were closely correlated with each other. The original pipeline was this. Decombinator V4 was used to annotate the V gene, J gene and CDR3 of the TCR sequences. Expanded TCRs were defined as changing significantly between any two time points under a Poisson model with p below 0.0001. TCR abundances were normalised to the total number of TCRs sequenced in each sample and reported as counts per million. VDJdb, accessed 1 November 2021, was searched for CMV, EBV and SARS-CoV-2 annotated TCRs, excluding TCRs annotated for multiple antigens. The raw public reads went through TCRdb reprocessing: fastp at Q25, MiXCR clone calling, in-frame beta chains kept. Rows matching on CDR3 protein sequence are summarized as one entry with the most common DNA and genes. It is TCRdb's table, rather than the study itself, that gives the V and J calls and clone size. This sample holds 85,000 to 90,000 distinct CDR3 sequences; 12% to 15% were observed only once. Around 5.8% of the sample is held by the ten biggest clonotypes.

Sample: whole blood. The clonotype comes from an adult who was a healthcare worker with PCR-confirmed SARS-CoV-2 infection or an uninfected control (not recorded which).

CDR3 reads: CASSRGQSYEQYF. The DNA is as follows: TGCGCCAGCAGCCGAGGACAGTCCTACGAGCAGTACTTC. The receptor chain draws on TRBV4-1 and TRBJ2-7; 6 matching bases give a weak D call of TRBD1. The cysteine opens and the phenylalanine closes a CDR3 of 13 amino acids. The only DNA kept is the CDR3, 39 bases in frame from the first base. The germline V gene yields MGHRA for CDR1 and YSYEKL for CDR2. V and J are truncated by 4 bases and 1 base respectively, leaving an intervening sequence of 8 bases.